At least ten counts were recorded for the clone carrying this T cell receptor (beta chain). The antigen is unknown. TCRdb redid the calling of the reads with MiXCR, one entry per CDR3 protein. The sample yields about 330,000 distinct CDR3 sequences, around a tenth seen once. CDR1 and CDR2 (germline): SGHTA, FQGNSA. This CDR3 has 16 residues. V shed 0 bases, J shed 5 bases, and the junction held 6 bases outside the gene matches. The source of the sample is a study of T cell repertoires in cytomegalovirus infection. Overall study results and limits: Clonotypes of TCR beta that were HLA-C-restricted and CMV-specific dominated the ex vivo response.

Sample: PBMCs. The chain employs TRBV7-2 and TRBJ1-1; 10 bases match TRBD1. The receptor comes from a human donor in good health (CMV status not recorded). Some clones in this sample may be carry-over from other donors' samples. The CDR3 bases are TGTGCCAGCAGCTTAGCGACAGGGGGCGGTGGGACTGAAGCTTTCTTT. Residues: CASSLATGGGGTEAFF. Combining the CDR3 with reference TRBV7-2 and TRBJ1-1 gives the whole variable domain GAGVSQSPSNKVTEKGKDVELRCDPISGHTALYWYRQSLGQGLEFLIYFQGNSAPDKSGLPSDRFSAERTGGSVSTLTIQRTQQEDSAVYLCASSLATGGGGTEAFFGQGTRLTVV.